This T cell receptor beta chain was obtained from a study of CD8+CD57+ T cells in acquired aplastic anemia. Overall study: Sorted cells (CD4+ and CD8+) yielded DNA amounts that averaged approximately 2.9 ug.

Worth noting for this clonotype: Antigen: not known. A much bigger clone sits one base away, suggesting this may be a read error.

Profiles of TCR beta VDJ and CDR3 were generated from a genomic DNA template. TCRdb reanalysed the reads using MiXCR and keeps one entry per CDR3 protein. The sample has 95,000 to 150,000 distinct CDR3 sequences, about 50% seen once. Study-level findings and limits: Overlapping CD8+ CDR3 repertoires of patients and controls contained under 35 shared sequences.

An expansion of CD8+CD57+ cells by flow cytometry had been shown in patients chosen for sequencing. Sampling of blood occurred while the patients had still received no therapy. Sequencing was performed on sorted CD4+, CD8+, or CD8+CD57+ T cells (not recorded which) from PBMCs. The sequence was obtained from a human donor with aplastic anemia.

CDR3 region: CSVEKGDRGYGQYF. CDR3 nucleotides: TGCAGCGTTGAAAAGGGGGACAGGGGTTACGGGCAGTACTTC. The chain uses TRBV29-1 and TRBJ2-7, with TRBD1 matching 10 bases. Germline V gene data show CDR1 as SQVTM and CDR2 as ANQGSEA. This CDR3 region has 14 residues.